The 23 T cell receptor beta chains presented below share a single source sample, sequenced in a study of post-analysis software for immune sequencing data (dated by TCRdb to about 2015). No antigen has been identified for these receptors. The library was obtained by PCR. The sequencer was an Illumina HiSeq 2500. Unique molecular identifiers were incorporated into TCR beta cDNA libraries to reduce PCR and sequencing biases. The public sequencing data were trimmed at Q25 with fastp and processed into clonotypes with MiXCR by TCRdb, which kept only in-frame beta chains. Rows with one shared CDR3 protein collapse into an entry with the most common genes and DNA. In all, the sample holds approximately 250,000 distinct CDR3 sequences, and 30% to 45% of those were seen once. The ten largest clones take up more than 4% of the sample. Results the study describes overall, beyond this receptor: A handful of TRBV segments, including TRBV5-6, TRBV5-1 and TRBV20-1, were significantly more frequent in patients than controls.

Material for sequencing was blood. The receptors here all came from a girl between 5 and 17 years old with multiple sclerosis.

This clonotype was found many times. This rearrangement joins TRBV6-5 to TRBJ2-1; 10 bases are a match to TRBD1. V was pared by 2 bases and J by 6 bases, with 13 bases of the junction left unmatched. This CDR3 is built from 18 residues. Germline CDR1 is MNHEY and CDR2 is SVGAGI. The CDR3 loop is CASSYLANRDRGGNEQFF. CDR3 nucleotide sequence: TGTGCCAGCAGTTACCTTGCGAACCGGGACAGGGGCGGCAATGAGCAGTTCTTC.

The CDR3 here is CAISAGLAGDEQFF. As DNA, the CDR3 is TGTGCCATCAGCGCTGGACTAGCGGGAGATGAGCAGTTCTTC. The gene calls are TRBV10-3 and TRBJ2-1; 13 nucleotides match TRBD2. The CDR3 consists of 14 residues. J lost 8 bases, V lost 6 bases, and 4 bases had no gene match. The V gene's germline CDR1 is ENHRY and CDR2 SYGVKD.

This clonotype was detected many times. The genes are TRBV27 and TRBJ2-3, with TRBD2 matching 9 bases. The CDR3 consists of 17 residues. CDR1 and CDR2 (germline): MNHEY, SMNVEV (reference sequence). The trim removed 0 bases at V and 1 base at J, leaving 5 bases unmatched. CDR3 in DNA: TGTGCCAGCAGTTTATCCCCCCAGCGGGGGGGCACAGATACGCAGTATTTT. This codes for CASSLSPQRGGTDTQYF.

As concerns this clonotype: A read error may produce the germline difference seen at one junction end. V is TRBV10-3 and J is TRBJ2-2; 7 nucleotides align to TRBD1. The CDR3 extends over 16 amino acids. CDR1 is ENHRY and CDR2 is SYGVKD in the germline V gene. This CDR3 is CAISDWTGGNTGELCF. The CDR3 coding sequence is TGTGCCATCAGTGATTGGACAGGTGGGAACACCGGGGAGCTGTGTTTT.

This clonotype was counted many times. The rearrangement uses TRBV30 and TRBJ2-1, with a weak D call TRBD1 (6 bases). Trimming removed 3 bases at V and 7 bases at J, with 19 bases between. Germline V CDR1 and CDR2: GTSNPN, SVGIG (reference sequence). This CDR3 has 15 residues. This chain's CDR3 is CAWSTSLGARNEQFF. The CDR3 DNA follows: TGTGCCTGGAGCACGTCCCTGGGGGCCAGGAATGAGCAGTTCTTC.

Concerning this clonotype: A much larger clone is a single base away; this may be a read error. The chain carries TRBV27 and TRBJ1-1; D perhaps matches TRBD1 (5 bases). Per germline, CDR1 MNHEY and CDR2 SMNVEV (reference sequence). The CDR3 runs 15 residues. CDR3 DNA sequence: TGTGCCAGCAGTTTAACGGCAGGGATGAACACTGAAGCTCTCTTT. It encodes CASSLTAGMNTEALF.

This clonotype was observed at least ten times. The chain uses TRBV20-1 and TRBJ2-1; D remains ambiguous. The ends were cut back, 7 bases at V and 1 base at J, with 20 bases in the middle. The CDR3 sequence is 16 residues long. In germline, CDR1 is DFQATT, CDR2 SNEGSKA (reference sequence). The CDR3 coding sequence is TGCAGTGTAAACGACCCCGGAATGGAGTCCTACAATGAGCAGTTCTTC. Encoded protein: CSVNDPGMESYNEQFF.

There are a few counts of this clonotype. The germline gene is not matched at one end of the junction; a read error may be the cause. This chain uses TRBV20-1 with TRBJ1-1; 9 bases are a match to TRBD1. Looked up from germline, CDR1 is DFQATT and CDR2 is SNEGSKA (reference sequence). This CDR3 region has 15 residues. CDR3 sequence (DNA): TGCAGTGCAAGAGACAGGGGGAATCTCCACACTGAAGCTTTCTTT. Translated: CSARDRGNLHTEAFF.

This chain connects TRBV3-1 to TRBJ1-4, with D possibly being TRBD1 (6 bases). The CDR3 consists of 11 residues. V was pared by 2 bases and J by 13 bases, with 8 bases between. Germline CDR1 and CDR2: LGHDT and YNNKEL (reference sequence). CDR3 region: CASSQKGGLFF. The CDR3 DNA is TGTGCCAGCAGCCAAAAAGGGGGACTGTTTTTT.

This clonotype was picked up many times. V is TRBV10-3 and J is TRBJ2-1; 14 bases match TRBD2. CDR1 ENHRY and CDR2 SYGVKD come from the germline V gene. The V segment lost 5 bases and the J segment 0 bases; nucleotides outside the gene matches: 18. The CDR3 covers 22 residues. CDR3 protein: CAISTTGTSGGASGSSYNEQFF. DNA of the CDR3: TGTGCCATCAGTACCACCGGGACTAGCGGGGGAGCTAGCGGAAGCTCCTACAATGAGCAGTTCTTC.

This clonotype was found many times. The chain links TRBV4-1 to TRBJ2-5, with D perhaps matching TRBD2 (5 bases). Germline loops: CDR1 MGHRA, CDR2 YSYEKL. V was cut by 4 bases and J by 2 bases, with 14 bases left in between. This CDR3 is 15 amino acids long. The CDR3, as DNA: TGCGCCAGCAGCCCACTCGGGGAAGATCAAGAGACCCAGTACTTC. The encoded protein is CASSPLGEDQETQYF.

CDR3 DNA sequence: TGTGCCAGCAGCCAAGATCCTGAAAAACTGTTTTTT. It specifies CASSQDPEKLFF. The rearrangement joins TRBV4-2 to TRBJ1-4; D uncertain. The germline gives CDR1 LGHNA, CDR2 YNFKEQ. This CDR3 region has 12 residues. Trimming stripped 0 bases from V and 7 bases from J, with 3 bases between.

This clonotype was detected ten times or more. The CDR3 reads CASSLRDTDTQYF. CDR3 sequence (DNA): TGTGCCAGCTCCCTCCGGGACACAGATACGCAGTATTTT. The rearrangement joins TRBV18 to TRBJ2-3; D perhaps matches TRBD2 (5 bases). V lost 6 bases and J lost 2, with 9 bases in between. The germline V gene has CDR1 KGHSH and CDR2 LQKENI. The CDR3 sequence is 13 residues long.

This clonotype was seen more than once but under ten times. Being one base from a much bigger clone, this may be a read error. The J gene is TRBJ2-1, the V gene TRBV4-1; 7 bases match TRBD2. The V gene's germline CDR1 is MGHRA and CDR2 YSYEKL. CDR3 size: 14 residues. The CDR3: CPSSLGGVDGEQFF. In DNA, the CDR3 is TGCCCCAGCAGCCTGGGGGGGGTCGACGGTGAGCAGTTCTTC.

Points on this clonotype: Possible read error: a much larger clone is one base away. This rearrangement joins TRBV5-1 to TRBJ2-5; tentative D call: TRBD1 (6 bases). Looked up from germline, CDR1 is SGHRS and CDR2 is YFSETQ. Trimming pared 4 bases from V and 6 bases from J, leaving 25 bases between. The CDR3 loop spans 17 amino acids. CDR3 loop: CASSVYEQGPAKKTQYF. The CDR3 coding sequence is TGCGCCAGCAGCGTCTACGAACAGGGACCAGCGAAAAAGACCCAGTACTTC.

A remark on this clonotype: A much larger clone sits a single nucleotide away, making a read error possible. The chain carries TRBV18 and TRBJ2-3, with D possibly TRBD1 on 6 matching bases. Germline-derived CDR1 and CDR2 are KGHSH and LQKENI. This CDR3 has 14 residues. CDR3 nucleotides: TGTACCAGCTCACCAGGACAGCCCACAGATACGCAGTATTTT. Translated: CTSSPGQPTDTQYF.

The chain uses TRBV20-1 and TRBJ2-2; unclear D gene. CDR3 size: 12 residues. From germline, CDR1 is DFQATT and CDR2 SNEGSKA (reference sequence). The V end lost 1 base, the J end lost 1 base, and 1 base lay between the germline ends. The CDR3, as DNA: TGCAGTGCTAGAGGGAACACCGGGGAGCTGTTTTTT. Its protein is CSARGNTGELFF.

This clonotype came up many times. CDR3 protein: CSARLSGGNDYGYTF. CDR3 DNA sequence: TGCAGTGCTAGACTCTCCGGGGGTAATGACTATGGCTACACCTTC. The rearrangement joins TRBV20-1 to TRBJ1-2, with D tentatively TRBD1 (5 bases). Germline CDR1 reads DFQATT; CDR2 reads SNEGSKA (reference sequence). This CDR3 spans 15 amino acids. The V and J ends lost 2 bases and 3 bases respectively, with 16 bases between them.

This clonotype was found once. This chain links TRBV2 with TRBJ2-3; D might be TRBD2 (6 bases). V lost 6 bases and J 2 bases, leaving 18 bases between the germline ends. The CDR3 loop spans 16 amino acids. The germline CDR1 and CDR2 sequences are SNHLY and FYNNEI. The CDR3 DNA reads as TGTGCCAGCAGCGAAACTAGCAGGAGGGCCACAGATACGCAGTATTTT. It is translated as CASSETSRRATDTQYF.

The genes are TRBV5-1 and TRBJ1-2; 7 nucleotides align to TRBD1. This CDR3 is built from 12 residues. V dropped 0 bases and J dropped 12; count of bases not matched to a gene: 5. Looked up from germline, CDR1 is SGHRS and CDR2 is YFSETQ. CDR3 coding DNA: TGCGCCAGCAGCTTGGAGAGGGGGCACAACACCTTC. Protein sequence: CASSLERGHNTF.

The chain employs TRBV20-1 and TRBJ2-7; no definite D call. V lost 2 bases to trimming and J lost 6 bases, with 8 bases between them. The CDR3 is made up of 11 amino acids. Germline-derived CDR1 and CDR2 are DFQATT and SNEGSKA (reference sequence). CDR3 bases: TGCAGTGCTAGAAGGGCCGCCGAGCAGTACTTC. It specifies CSARRAAEQYF.

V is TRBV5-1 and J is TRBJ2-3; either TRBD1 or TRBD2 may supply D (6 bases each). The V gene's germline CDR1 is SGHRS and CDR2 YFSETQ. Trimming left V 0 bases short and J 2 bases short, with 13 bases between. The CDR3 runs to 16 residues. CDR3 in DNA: TGCGCCAGCAGCTTGGTCGGGGGCGCGTCCACAGATACGCAGTATTTT. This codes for CASSLVGGASTDTQYF.

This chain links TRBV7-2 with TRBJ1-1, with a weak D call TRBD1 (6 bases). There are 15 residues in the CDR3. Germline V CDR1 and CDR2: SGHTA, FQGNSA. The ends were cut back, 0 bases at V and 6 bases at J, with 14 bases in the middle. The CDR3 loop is CASSLARGRAPEAFF. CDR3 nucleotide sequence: TGTGCCAGCAGCTTAGCCCGGGGGCGAGCCCCTGAAGCTTTCTTT.